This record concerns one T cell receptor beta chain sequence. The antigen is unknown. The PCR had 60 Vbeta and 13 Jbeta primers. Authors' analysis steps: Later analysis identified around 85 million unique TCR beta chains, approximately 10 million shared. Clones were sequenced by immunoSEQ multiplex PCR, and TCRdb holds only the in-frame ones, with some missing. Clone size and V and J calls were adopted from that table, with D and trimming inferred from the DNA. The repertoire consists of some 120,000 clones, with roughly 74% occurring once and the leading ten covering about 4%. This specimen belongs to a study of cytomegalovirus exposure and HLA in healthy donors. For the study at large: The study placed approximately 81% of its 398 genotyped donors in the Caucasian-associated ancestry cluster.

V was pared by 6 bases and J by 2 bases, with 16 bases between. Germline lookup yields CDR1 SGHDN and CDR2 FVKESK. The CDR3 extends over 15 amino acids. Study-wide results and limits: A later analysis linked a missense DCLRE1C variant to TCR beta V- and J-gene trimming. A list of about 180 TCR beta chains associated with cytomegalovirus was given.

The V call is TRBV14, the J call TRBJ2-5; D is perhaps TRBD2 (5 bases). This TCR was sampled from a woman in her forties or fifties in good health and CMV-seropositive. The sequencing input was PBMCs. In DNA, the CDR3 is TGTGCCAGCAGTCAGTTGGCGGGCCCGCAAGAGACCCAGTACTTC. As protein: CASSQLAGPQETQYF.